The 24 T cell receptor beta chains reported below all come from one sample, sequenced in a study of cytomegalovirus exposure and HLA in healthy donors. Use of 60 Vbeta and 13 Jbeta primers characterized the PCR. Profiling relied on immunoSEQ multiplex PCR, and the TCRdb table lists in-frame clones only, not all of them. This table holds under 200,000 clones, 80% to 90% found once. The sequencing sample was made of PBMCs. The receptors come from a woman aged 30 to 39 in good health and CMV-seropositive.

The V call is TRBV14, the J call TRBJ2-7, with D possibly matching TRBD1 (6 bases). The CDR3 contains 16 residues. The V gene lost 6 bases and the J gene lost 3 bases, with 21 bases spanning the gap. Germline lookup yields CDR1 SGHDN and CDR2 FVKESK. The CDR3 sequence is CASRRQELTGNYEQYF. In nucleotides, the CDR3 is TGTGCCAGCAGGAGACAGGAGTTAACCGGGAACTACGAGCAGTACTTC.

The chain carries TRBV2 and TRBJ2-3; tentative D call: TRBD1 (6 bases). The CDR3 covers 15 residues. Trimming took off 1 base at V and 0 bases at J, with 8 bases between the two ends. Per germline, CDR1 SNHLY and CDR2 FYNNEI. The CDR3 DNA follows: TGTGCCAGCAGTGAAGGACAGGCTAGCACAGATACGCAGTATTTT. Translating gives CASSEGQASTDTQYF.

This sequence joins TRBV27 and TRBJ1-2, with 7 positions matching TRBD1. V gave up 3 bases and J gave up 2 bases; unmatched junction bases: 3. CDR1 and CDR2 from the germline V gene are MNHEY and SMNVEV (reference sequence). The CDR3 contains 14 residues. CDR3 region: CASSFLTGNYGYTF. CDR3 DNA: TGTGCCAGCAGTTTCCTGACAGGGAACTATGGCTACACCTTC.

The chain recombines TRBV15 with TRBJ1-5, with 10 positions matching TRBD1. This CDR3 spans 14 amino acids. With 4 bases clipped from V and 5 bases from J, the junction kept 2 bases outside the gene matches. CDR1 is LNHNV and CDR2 is YYDKDF in the germline V gene (reference sequence). CDR3 nucleotides: TGTGCCACCAGCAAGGACAGGGGGGATCAGCCCCAGCATTTT. This codes for CATSKDRGDQPQHF.

DNA for the CDR3: TGTGCCAGCAGCTTAGACAGAAATCAGCCCCAGCATTTT. Amino acid sequence: CASSLDRNQPQHF. The V and J genes are TRBV28 and TRBJ1-5; perhaps TRBD1 as D (5 bases). The germline CDR1 and CDR2 sequences are MDHEN and SYDVKM. The CDR3 has 13 amino acids. The ends were cut back, 6 bases at V and 4 bases at J, with 10 bases in the middle.

With respect to this clone: The junction departs from the called germline gene at one end, perhaps through a read error. V and J are TRBV18 and TRBJ2-7; 7 positions match TRBD1. This CDR3 is 14 amino acids long. Looked up from germline, CDR1 is KGHSH and CDR2 is LQKENI. CDR3 loop: CASSPTRDSYEQDF. The CDR3 DNA sequence: TGTGCCAGCTCACCCACCCGGGACAGCTACGAGCAGGACTTC.

The CDR3 loop reads CASRQQGQVDRYTF. Written as DNA, the CDR3 is TGTGCCAGTAGGCAACAGGGCCAGGTGGATCGCTACACCTTC. This chain joins TRBV19 and TRBJ1-2; possibly TRBD1 for D (6 bases). Trimming removed 6 bases from V and 9 bases from J, with 20 bases in between. The germline gives CDR1 LNHDA, CDR2 SQIVND (reference sequence). The CDR3 has 14 amino acids.

Comments on this clone: A read error may account for a junction end that differs from germline. The V and J genes are TRBV7-9 and TRBJ1-6, with D unresolved. The CDR3 is 14 amino acids. The germline gives CDR1 SEHNR, CDR2 FQNEAQ (reference sequence). DNA for the CDR3: TGTTCCAGCAGCTTAGGAGGGCACCATTCACCCCTCCACTTT. The encoded protein is CSSSLGGHHSPLHF.

Note on this clone: Other DNA sequences in the same sample also yield this CDR3. The chain uses TRBV9 and TRBJ1-2; perhaps TRBD1 as D (5 bases). CDR1 and CDR2 from the germline V gene are SGDLS and YYNGEE. V lost 0 bases to trimming and J lost 2 bases, with 5 bases between them. CDR3 length: 13 residues. CDR3 amino acids: CASSVDRNYGYTF. Here the CDR3 DNA reads TGTGCCAGCAGCGTAGACAGGAACTATGGCTACACCTTC.

The chain joins TRBV2 to TRBJ2-5; a weak D match, TRBD2 (6 bases). Between the trimmed V and J ends, which lost 6 bases and 1 base, there was a span of 12 bases. The CDR3 length is 14 residues. CDR1 is SNHLY, CDR2 FYNNEI, per germline. The CDR3 is CASRGGLSQETQYF. CDR3 DNA: TGTGCCAGCAGGGGGGGACTCAGCCAAGAGACCCAGTACTTC.

The table lists this clone with a few counts. The rearrangement joins TRBV10-3 to TRBJ1-1, with D unclear. CDR1 and CDR2 (germline): ENHRY, SYGVKD. Trimming left V 10 bases short and J 3 bases short, with 15 bases between. The CDR3 has 13 residues. The CDR3 coding sequence is TGTGCCACCTCGGCAGGAAGTCACACTGAAGCTTTCTTT. Its translation is CATSAGSHTEAFF.

V gene TRBV5-1 combines with J gene TRBJ2-7; D gene uncertain. Trimming took off 1 base at V and 6 bases at J, with 5 bases between the two ends. The CDR3 has 11 amino acids. CDR1 is SGHRS and CDR2 is YFSETQ in the germline V gene. CDR3 sequence reads: CASSLSGEQYF. CDR3 coding DNA: TGCGCCAGCAGCTTGTCCGGCGAGCAGTACTTC.

The chain combines TRBV28 with TRBJ1-4, with 7 bases that match TRBD1. Per germline, CDR1 MDHEN and CDR2 SYDVKM. The CDR3 extends over 15 amino acids. V shed 4 bases and J 4 bases; nucleotides not matched to a gene: 6. The CDR3 sequence: CASSSGQSLNEKLFF. The CDR3 coding sequence is TGTGCCAGCAGTTCGGGACAGAGTCTTAATGAAAAACTGTTTTTT.

The rearrangement links TRBV7-2 to TRBJ2-7, with TRBD1 matching 7 bases. V shed 1 base and J 2 bases; nucleotides not matched to a gene: 8. The germline CDR1 and CDR2 sequences are SGHTA and FQGNSA. The CDR3 covers 16 residues. CDR3 coding DNA: TGTGCCAGCAGCTTAGATTTCGACAGGGCCCCCTACGAGCAGTACTTC. It codes for CASSLDFDRAPYEQYF.

The chain carries TRBV15 and TRBJ2-3, with TRBD2 matching 15 bases. Per germline, CDR1 LNHNV and CDR2 YYDKDF (reference sequence). CDR3 length: 20 residues. The trim removed 9 bases at V and 1 base at J, leaving 17 bases unmatched. The CDR3 DNA follows: TGTGCCACGAGACACGGGACTAGCGGGGGGCCACACCTCCGCACAGATACGCAGTATTTT. Its translation: CATRHGTSGGPHLRTDTQYF.

In DNA, the CDR3 is TGTGCCAGCAGCCAAGGCCCAGGGGGCTATTACAATGAGCAGTTCTTC. Translated, it gives CASSQGPGGYYNEQFF. J is TRBJ2-1 and V is TRBV4-2, with 8 bases lining up with TRBD1. The CDR3 sequence is 16 residues long. Trimming cost V 1 base and J 4 bases; bases outside gene matches: 6. Germline CDR1 LGHNA, CDR2 YNFKEQ.

This clone turned up a few times. This sequence joins TRBV27 and TRBJ1-1; 11 bases match TRBD1. Germline values: CDR1 MNHEY, CDR2 SMNVEV (reference sequence). The CDR3 sequence is 16 residues long. Trimming took 4 bases from V and 4 from J; bases not matched to a gene: 8. CDR3 DNA: TGTGCCAGCAGTTCGGGACAGGGGGGTCGGGTCACTGAAGCTTTCTTT. It codes for CASSSGQGGRVTEAFF.

This clone was seen only once. Within the sample, other DNA sequences also encode this same CDR3. The V call is TRBV5-1, the J call TRBJ2-3, with unresolved D. Germline CDR1 and CDR2: SGHRS and YFSETQ. Trimming cost V 4 bases and J 2 bases, with 11 bases left between them. The CDR3 length is 14 residues. CDR3 in amino acids: CASSPGQSTDTQYF. The CDR3 DNA sequence: TGCGCCAGCAGCCCGGGTCAGTCCACAGATACGCAGTATTTT.

The chain joins TRBV7-6 to TRBJ1-5, with D possibly matching TRBD1 (6 bases). Germline values: CDR1 SGHVS, CDR2 FNYEAQ. The CDR3 totals 17 residues. V was pared by 1 base and J by 2 bases, with 15 bases between. Here the CDR3 DNA reads TGTGCCAGCAGCTTAGATCAGGGGCGAGTGGGCAATCAGCCCCAGCATTTT. Protein sequence: CASSLDQGRVGNQPQHF.

V and J are TRBV7-6 and TRBJ2-1; perhaps TRBD2 as D (5 bases). The V end lost 2 bases, the J end lost 10 bases, and 18 bases lay between the germline ends. Germline CDR1 and CDR2: SGHVS and FNYEAQ. The CDR3 has 15 amino acids. This chain's CDR3 is CASSLSYGVRREQFF. CDR3 coding DNA: TGTGCCAGCAGCTTAAGCTACGGGGTTCGACGAGAGCAGTTCTTC.

The chain recombines TRBV4-3 with TRBJ2-5; 10 bases line up with TRBD1. The tail of the sequence fits TRBJ2-7 better, so the J call may be wrong. The CDR3 is 17 amino acids. The germline CDR1 and CDR2 sequences are LGHNA and YSLEER. The CDR3 spells CASSPRPWGQGSYEQYF. The CDR3 DNA reads as TGCGCCAGCAGCCCCAGGCCCTGGGGACAGGGGTCCTACGAGCAGTACTTC.

The rearrangement uses TRBV6-1 and TRBJ2-6; tentative D call: TRBD2 (5 bases). Germline CDR1 MNHNS, CDR2 SASEGT. Trimming cost V 7 bases and J 0 bases, with 10 bases left between them. This CDR3 comprises 15 residues. In DNA form, the CDR3 reads TGTGCCAGCACCCCGGGAATCTCTGGGGCCAACGTCCTGACTTTC. Residues: CASTPGISGANVLTF.

V is TRBV6-5 and J is TRBJ2-7, with D possibly matching TRBD1 (5 bases). V lost 2 bases and J lost 5, with 19 bases in between. Germline V CDR1 and CDR2: MNHEY, SVGAGI. The CDR3 contains 16 residues. In DNA, the CDR3 is TGTGCCAGCAGTTACCGCGCCGGCAGGGCGAGGAACGAGCAGTACTTC. As protein: CASSYRAGRARNEQYF.

This clone showed up just a few times. This chain joins TRBV4-2 and TRBJ1-1; TRBD1 matches 7 bases. Trimming removed 6 bases from V and 0 bases from J; junction bases left unmatched: 1. CDR1 is LGHNA and CDR2 is YNFKEQ in the germline V gene. CDR3 length equals 13 residues. The CDR3 coding sequence is TGTGCCAGCAGGGGACAGTTGAACACTGAAGCTTTCTTT. Amino acid sequence: CASRGQLNTEAFF.